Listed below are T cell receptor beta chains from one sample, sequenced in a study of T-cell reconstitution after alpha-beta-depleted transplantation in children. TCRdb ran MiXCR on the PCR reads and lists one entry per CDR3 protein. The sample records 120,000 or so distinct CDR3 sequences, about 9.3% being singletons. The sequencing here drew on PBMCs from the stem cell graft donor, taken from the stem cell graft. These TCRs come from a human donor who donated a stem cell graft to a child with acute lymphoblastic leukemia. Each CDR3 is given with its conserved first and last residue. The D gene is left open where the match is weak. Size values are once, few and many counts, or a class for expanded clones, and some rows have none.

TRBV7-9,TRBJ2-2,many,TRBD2,TGTGCCAGCAGCACAGGACTAGTAGTAGCCGGGGAGCTGTTTTTT,CASSTGLVVAGELFF
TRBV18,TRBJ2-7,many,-,TGTGCCAGCAGCCCCGGACAGACCTACGAGCAGTACTTC,CASSPGQTYEQYF
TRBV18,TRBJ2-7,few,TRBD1,TGTGCCAGCTCACTGGGACAGGGGCGTGGGGAGCAGTACTTC,CASSLGQGRGEQYF
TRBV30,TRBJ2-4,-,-,TGTGCCTGGAAGGGGGTGGACAGTCAGTACTTC,CAWKGVDSQYF
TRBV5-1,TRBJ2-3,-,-,TGCTCCAGCAGCTTGGCCGAGGGGGTGAGCACAGATACGCAGTATTTT,CSSSLAEGVSTDTQYF
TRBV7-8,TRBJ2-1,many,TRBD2,TGTGCCAGCAGCACAACTAGCGGGAGAGGGAGTGAGCAGTTCTTC,CASSTTSGRGSEQFF
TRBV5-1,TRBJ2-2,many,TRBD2,TGCGCCAGCAGCTTATTAGCGGGGACGAACACCGGGGAGCTGTTTTTT,CASSLLAGTNTGELFF
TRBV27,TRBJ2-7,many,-,TGTGCCAGCAGTTTCGGGTCCCGGTTATACGAGCAGTACTTC,CASSFGSRLYEQYF
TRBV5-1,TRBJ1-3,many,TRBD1,TGCGCCAGCAGCGCAACAGGGGAAGCTGGAAACACCATATATTTT,CASSATGEAGNTIYF
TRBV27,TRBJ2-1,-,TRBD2,TGTGCCAGCAGACCAGCGGGAGGGCCAAATGAGCAGTTCTTC,CASRPAGGPNEQFF
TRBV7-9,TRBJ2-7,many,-,TGTGCCAGCAGCTTATCGGGCGGTATCCCCTACGAGCAGTACTTC,CASSLSGGIPYEQYF
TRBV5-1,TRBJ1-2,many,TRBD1,TGCGCCAGCAGCCCGGATGGACAGGCTAGTAGCTATGGCTACACCTTC,CASSPDGQASSYGYTF
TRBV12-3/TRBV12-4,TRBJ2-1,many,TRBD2,TGTGCCAGCAGTTATTTTGCTAGCGGGAGTAGCGATGAGCAGTTCTTC,CASSYFASGSSDEQFF
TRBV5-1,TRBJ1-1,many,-,TGCGCCAGCAGCTTAGGCGTGGGTGCTGAAGCTTTCTTT,CASSLGVGAEAFF
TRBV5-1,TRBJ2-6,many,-,TGCGCCAGCAGCTTGAAATCGGCAGCACCTTCTGGGGCCAACGTCCTGACTTTC,CASSLKSAAPSGANVLTF
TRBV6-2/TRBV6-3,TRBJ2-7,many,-,TGTGCCAGCCACGATCTCAACGAGCAGTACTTC,CASHDLNEQYF